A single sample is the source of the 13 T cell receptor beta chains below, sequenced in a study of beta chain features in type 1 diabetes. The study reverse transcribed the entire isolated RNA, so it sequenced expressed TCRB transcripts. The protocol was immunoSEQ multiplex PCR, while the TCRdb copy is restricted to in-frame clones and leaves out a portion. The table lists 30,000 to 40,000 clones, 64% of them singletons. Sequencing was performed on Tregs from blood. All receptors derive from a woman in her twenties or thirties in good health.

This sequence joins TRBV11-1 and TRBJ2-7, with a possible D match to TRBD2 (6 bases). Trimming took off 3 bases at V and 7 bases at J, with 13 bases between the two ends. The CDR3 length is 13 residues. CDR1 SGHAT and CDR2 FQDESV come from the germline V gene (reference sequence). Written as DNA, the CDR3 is TGTGCCAGCAGCTTTCGGCGGGACGGTGAGCAGTACTTC. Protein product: CASSFRRDGEQYF.

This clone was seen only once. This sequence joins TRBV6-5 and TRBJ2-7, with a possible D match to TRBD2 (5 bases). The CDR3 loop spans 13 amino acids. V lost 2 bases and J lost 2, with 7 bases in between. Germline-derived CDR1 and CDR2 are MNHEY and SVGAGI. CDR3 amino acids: CASSYRGPYEQYF. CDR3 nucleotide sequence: TGTGCCAGCAGTTACCGGGGTCCCTACGAGCAGTACTTC.

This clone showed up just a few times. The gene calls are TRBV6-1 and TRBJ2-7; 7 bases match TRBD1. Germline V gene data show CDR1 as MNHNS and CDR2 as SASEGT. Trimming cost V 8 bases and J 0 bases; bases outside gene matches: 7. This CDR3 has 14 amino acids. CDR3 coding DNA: TGTGCCAGCCAACCACAGGGGTCCTCCTACGAGCAGTACTTC. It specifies CASQPQGSSYEQYF.

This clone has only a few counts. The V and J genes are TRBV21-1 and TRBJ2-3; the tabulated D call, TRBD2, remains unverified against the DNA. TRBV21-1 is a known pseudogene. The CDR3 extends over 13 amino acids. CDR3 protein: CASPPTSTDTQYF. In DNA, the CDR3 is TGTGCCAGCCCCCCCACTAGCACAGATACGCAGTATTTT.

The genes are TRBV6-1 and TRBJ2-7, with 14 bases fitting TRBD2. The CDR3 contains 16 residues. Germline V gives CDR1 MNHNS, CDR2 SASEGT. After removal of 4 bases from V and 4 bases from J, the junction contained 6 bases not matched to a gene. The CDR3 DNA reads TGTGCCAGCAGTGGACGGACTAGCGGGAGGCCTTACGAGCAGTACTTC. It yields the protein CASSGRTSGRPYEQYF.

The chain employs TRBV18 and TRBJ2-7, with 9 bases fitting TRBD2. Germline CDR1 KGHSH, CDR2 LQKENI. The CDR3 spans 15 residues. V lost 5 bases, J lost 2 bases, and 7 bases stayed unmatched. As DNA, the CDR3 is TGTGCCAGCTCAGCGGGTAGCGGGGGAGCCTACGAGCAGTACTTC. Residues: CASSAGSGGAYEQYF.

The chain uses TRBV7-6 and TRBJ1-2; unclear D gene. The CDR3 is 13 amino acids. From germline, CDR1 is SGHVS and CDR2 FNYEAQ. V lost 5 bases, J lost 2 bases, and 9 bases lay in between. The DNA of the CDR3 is TGTGCCAGCAGCGATGGTCTAAACTATGGCTACACCTTC. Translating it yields CASSDGLNYGYTF.

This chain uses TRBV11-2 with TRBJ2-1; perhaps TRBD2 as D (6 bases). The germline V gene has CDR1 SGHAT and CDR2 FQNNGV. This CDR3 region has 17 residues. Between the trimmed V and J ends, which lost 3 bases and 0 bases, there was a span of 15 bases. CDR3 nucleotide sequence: TGTGCCAGCAGCTTTGTGCTAGCGACCGACTCCTACAATGAGCAGTTCTTC. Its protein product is CASSFVLATDSYNEQFF.

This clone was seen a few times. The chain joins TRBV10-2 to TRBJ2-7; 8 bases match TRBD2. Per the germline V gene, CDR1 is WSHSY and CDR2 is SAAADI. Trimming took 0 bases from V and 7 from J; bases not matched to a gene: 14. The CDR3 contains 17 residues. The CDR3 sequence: CASSESWIAGTPREQYF. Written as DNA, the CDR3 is TGCGCCAGCAGTGAGTCTTGGATAGCGGGGACCCCAAGGGAGCAGTACTTC.

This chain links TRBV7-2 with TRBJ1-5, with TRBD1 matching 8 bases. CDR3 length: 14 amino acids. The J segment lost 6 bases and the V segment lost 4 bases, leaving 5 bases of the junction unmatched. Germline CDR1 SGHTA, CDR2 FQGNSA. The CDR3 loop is CASSSRQGFQPQHF. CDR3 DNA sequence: TGTGCCAGCAGCTCCAGACAGGGGTTTCAGCCCCAGCATTTT.

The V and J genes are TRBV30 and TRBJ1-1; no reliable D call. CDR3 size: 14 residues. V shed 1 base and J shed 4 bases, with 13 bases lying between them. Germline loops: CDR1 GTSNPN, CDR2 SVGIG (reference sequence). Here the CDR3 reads CAWSAGLRATEAFF. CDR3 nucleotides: TGTGCCTGGAGTGCGGGTCTGCGGGCCACTGAAGCTTTCTTT. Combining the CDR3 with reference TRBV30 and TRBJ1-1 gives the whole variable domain SQTIHQWPATLVQPVGSPLSLECTVEGTSNPNLYWYRQAAGRGLQLLFYSVGIGQISSEVPQNLSASRPQDRQFILSSKKLLLSDSGFYLCAWSAGLRATEAFFGQGTRLTVV.

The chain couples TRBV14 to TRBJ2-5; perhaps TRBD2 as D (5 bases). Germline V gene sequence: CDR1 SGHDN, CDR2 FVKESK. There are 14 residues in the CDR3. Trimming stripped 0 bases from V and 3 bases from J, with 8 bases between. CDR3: CASSQDGGKETQYF. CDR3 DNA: TGTGCCAGCAGCCAAGACGGAGGAAAAGAGACCCAGTACTTC.

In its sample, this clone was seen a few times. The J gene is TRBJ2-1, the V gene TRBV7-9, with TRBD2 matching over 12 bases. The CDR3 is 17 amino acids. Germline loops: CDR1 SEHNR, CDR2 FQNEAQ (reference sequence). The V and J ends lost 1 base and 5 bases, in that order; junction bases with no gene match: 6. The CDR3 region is CASSLGRLAGVNNEQFF. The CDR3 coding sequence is TGTGCCAGCAGCTTAGGGCGACTAGCGGGAGTCAACAATGAGCAGTTCTTC.